The source of this T cell receptor (beta chain) is a study of shared clonotypes between healthy human individuals. Some clones are missing from TCRdb's copy, which holds only in-frame ones; the method was immunoSEQ multiplex PCR. The repertoire holds about 2.1 million clones, with approximately 94% as singletons. Terminally differentiated effector memory CD45RA+ cells were left out of the naive CD8 fraction, which was CD45RO-negative and positively selected for CCR7. Between the trimmed V and J ends, which lost 0 bases and 4 bases, there was a span of 11 bases. The CDR3 has 14 residues. Germline V CDR1 and CDR2: SGDLS, YYNGEE.

Sequenced: naive CD8+ T cells from PBMCs. The sequence was collected from a man between 18 and 35 years old in good health. Some clones in this sample may be carry-over from other donors' samples. This chain uses TRBV9 with TRBJ2-7; D is uncertain. The CDR3 DNA reads as TGTGCCAGCAGCGTAGCTCCGACGAAGTACGAGCAGTACTTC. Protein sequence: CASSVAPTKYEQYF.